This T cell receptor beta chain derives from a study of shared clonotypes between healthy human individuals. Overall study results and limits: Across subsets, estimated richness was generally greater for naive than for memory populations. An effect of sequencing depth on clonotype sharing among donors was expected. The sampled material consisted only of blood, and tissue repertoires are likely to differ.

The data were produced by immunoSEQ multiplex PCR, yet TCRdb's version contains in-frame clones alone and is incomplete. This repertoire shows approximately 98,000 clones, around 68% found once; its top ten account for approximately 23%. Of note for this clone: What it binds is unknown.

Germline values: CDR1 LNHNV, CDR2 YYDKDF (reference sequence). The V gene lost 3 bases and the J gene lost 6 bases, with 9 bases spanning the gap. The CDR3 runs to 13 residues. The study drew all its donors from Caucasian adults living in Nashville, Tennessee. The sequence was obtained from a woman in her thirties in good health. The gene calls are TRBV15 and TRBJ2-1; D unclear. Sequencing used memory CD8+ T cells sorted from blood. Documented subset: CD45RO+ cells pooled with CCR7-negative TemRA cells. The CDR3 is CATSRSDLNEQFF. The CDR3 nucleotides read TGTGCCACCAGCAGGTCCGATCTCAATGAGCAGTTCTTC.